The rows below give T cell receptor beta chains drawn from one sample of a study of blood T cell repertoires in COVID-19. The protocol was immunoSEQ multiplex PCR, while the TCRdb copy is restricted to in-frame clones and leaves out a portion. The data contain tens of thousands of clones, more than 70% of them singletons. Sample: peripheral blood. The origin of the receptors is a woman in her sixties or seventies with acute or convalescent COVID-19. The CDR3 runs from the conserved cysteine through the conserved F or W. The D gene is left open where the match is weak. Clone size is given for some rows only: seen once, a few or many times, or a class if the clone is expanded.

CDR3 protein | CDR3 DNA | J gene | V gene | clone size | D gene
CASSPWTGLGEQYF | TGTGCCAGCAGCCCCTGGACAGGGTTGGGCGAGCAGTACTTC | TRBJ2-7 | TRBV7-2 | . | TRBD1
CASYTHAGASGYTF | TGTGCCAGCTATACCCACGCGGGGGCGAGTGGCTACACCTTC | TRBJ1-2 | TRBV28 | . | .
CASSSAGQSNQPQHF | TGTGCCAGCAGCTCCGCCGGACAGTCTAATCAGCCCCAGCATTTT | TRBJ1-5 | TRBV7-2 | . | .
CASSSGVEETQYF | TGCGCCAGCAGCTCGGGGGTGGAAGAGACCCAGTACTTC | TRBJ2-5 | TRBV5-1 | . | .
CASSPQTGAYTEAFF | TGTGCCAGCAGCCCCCAGACAGGGGCATATACTGAAGCTTTCTTT | TRBJ1-1 | TRBV7-2 | . | TRBD1
CASSFSGWFGTEAFF | TGTGCCAGCAGCTTTTCAGGGTGGTTCGGCACTGAAGCTTTCTTT | TRBJ1-1 | TRBV5-8 | . | .
CASTPRRGTEAFF | TGTGCCAGCACCCCGAGGAGGGGCACTGAAGCTTTCTTT | TRBJ1-1 | TRBV7-9 | . | .
CASSGAAGTSGYNEQFF | TGCGCCAGCAGCGGGGCAGCCGGGACTAGCGGCTACAATGAGCAGTTCTTC | TRBJ2-1 | TRBV5-1 | . | TRBD2
CASSFSGSNTEAFF | TGTGCCAGCAGCTTCTCGGGGTCGAATACTGAAGCTTTCTTT | TRBJ1-1 | TRBV11-3 | . | .
CASSPEFSQEGYTF | TGTGCCAGCAGCCCCGAGTTTTCCCAAGAAGGCTACACCTTC | TRBJ1-2 | TRBV5-4 | few | .
CASSSGLAEYNEQFF | TGTGCCAGCAGCAGCGGACTAGCGGAGTACAATGAGCAGTTCTTC | TRBJ2-1 | TRBV11-2 | . | TRBD2
CASSPGVSTDTQYF | TGTGCCAGCAGCCCCGGGGTTAGCACAGATACGCAGTATTTT | TRBJ2-3 | TRBV11-3 | . | .
CASSPNWGSGTAGELFF | TGTGCCAGCTCACCAAATTGGGGCTCGGGTACGGCCGGGGAGCTGTTTTTT | TRBJ2-2 | TRBV18 | . | .
CASPRGDGYGYTF | TGTGCCAGCCCCCGGGGGGATGGGTATGGCTACACCTTC | TRBJ1-2 | TRBV12-3/TRBV12-4 | . | .
CASSPRGANQPQHF | TGTGCCAGCAGCCCCCGAGGCGCCAATCAGCCCCAGCATTTT | TRBJ1-5 | TRBV11-3 | . | .
CASSVALGTEQYF | TGTGCCAGCAGCGTAGCTCTGGGCACCGAGCAGTACTTC | TRBJ2-7 | TRBV9 | . | .
CASSYSPGNTGELFF | TGTGCCAGCAGTTACTCGCCAGGGAACACCGGGGAGCTGTTTTTT | TRBJ2-2 | TRBV6-6 | . | .
CSVGTSGGDTQYF | TGCAGCGTTGGGACTAGCGGGGGGGATACGCAGTATTTT | TRBJ2-3 | TRBV29-1 | . | TRBD2
CASSLPGGTEAFF | TGTGCCAGCAGCTTACCCGGGGGGACTGAAGCTTTCTTT | TRBJ1-1 | TRBV7-2 | . | .
CASSLGQGGSNQPQHF | TGTGCCAGCAGCCTAGGACAGGGGGGGAGCAATCAGCCCCAGCATTTT | TRBJ1-5 | TRBV7-6 | few | TRBD1
CASSQDPSATTRYF | TGCGCCAGCAGCCAAGATCCTAGCGCTACAACCCGGTACTTC | TRBJ2-7 | TRBV4-1 | once | .
CASSFTGTGNTIYF | TGTGCCAGCAGCTTTACAGGGACTGGAAACACCATATATTTT | TRBJ1-3 | TRBV5-4 | . | .
CASSQGRREMQFF | TGTGCCAGCAGCCAAGGCAGACGGGAAATGCAGTTCTTC | TRBJ2-1 | TRBV3-1/TRBV3-2 | . | .
CASSPGDTF | TGTGCCAGCAGCCCCGGGGACACCTTC | TRBJ1-2 | TRBV7-8 | few | .
CASSKGLAGGPNSSTDTQYF | TGTGCCAGCAGCAAGGGGCTAGCGGGGGGGCCAAACTCAAGCACAGATACGCAGTATTTT | TRBJ2-3 | TRBV21-1 | . | .
CASSPLTGGNSPLHF | TGTGCCAGCAGTCCCCTGACAGGGGGCAATTCACCCCTCCACTTT | TRBJ1-6 | TRBV27 | once | TRBD1
CASSHRQGNEKLFF | TGTGCCAGCAGTCATAGACAGGGGAATGAAAAACTGTTTTTT | TRBJ1-4 | TRBV28 | . | TRBD1
CASSLSGTGSYNEQFF | TGTGCCAGCAGCCTGTCCGGGACAGGGTCCTACAATGAGCAGTTCTTC | TRBJ2-1 | TRBV14 | . | TRBD1
CSVDTSGGDSTDTQYF | TGCAGCGTTGATACTAGCGGAGGAGATAGCACAGATACGCAGTATTTT | TRBJ2-3 | TRBV29-1 | . | TRBD2
CASSLAPTVGYGYTF | TGTGCCAGCAGCTTAGCACCGACAGTAGGCTATGGCTACACCTTC | TRBJ1-2 | TRBV7-8 | few | .
CASSGLPRGGGYNEQFF | TGTGCCAGCAGTGGGCTGCCTCGGGGGGGCGGGTACAATGAGCAGTTCTTC | TRBJ2-1 | TRBV6-1 | . | TRBD2
CAWNQGAVNTQYF | TGTGCCTGGAACCAGGGGGCAGTTAATACGCAGTATTTT | TRBJ2-3 | TRBV30 | . | TRBD1
CASSYTLRDSSSYEQYF | TGTGCCAGCAGCTACACCCTTCGGGACTCCAGCTCCTACGAGCAGTACTTC | TRBJ2-7 | TRBV7-6 | once | .
CASSQEGGGTEAFF | TGCGCCAGCAGCCAAGAGGGGGGGGGCACTGAAGCTTTCTTT | TRBJ1-1 | TRBV4-3 | . | .
CASSPSGQGNEQFF | TGTGCCAGCAGCCCGTCGGGACAGGGGAATGAGCAGTTCTTC | TRBJ2-1 | TRBV6-5 | . | TRBD1
CATSSGTEAFF | TGCGCCACGTCATCGGGCACTGAAGCTTTCTTT | TRBJ1-1 | TRBV10-3 | . | .
CASQGDLNTGELFF | TGTGCCAGTCAGGGGGACTTGAACACCGGGGAGCTGTTTTTT | TRBJ2-2 | TRBV19 | . | .
CASSSRGQLGNTIYF | TGTGCCAGCAGCTCCCGGGGACAGCTCGGAAACACCATATATTTT | TRBJ1-3 | TRBV11-2 | . | TRBD1
CASRRTSQTQYF | TGTGCCAGCCGGAGGACGTCCCAGACCCAGTACTTC | TRBJ2-5 | TRBV28 | . | .
CASRTGTGPGGYTF | TGCGCCAGCCGGACAGGGACTGGGCCCGGGGGCTACACCTTC | TRBJ1-2 | TRBV5-1 | . | TRBD1
CASSIAGVSNEQFF | TGCGCCAGCAGCATAGCGGGAGTCAGCAATGAGCAGTTCTTC | TRBJ2-1 | TRBV5-1 | once | TRBD2
CASSYLPAAVNEKLFF | TGTGCCAGCAGTTACCTCCCGGCAGCGGTTAATGAAAAACTGTTTTTT | TRBJ1-4 | TRBV6-6 | . | .
CASSLGTGQGTEAFF | TGTGCCAGCAGTTTAGGAACGGGCCAGGGGACTGAAGCTTTCTTT | TRBJ1-1 | TRBV28 | . | .
CAWSLDGNPYNEQFF | TGTGCCTGGAGTCTAGACGGAAACCCGTACAATGAGCAGTTCTTC | TRBJ2-1 | TRBV30 | . | .
CAWSVRGGQGATEAFF | TGTGCCTGGAGTGTAAGGGGGGGACAGGGGGCCACTGAAGCTTTCTTT | TRBJ1-1 | TRBV30 | . | TRBD1
CASSLAGGDTEAFF | TGCGCCAGCAGCTTAGCCGGCGGGGACACTGAAGCTTTCTTT | TRBJ1-1 | TRBV5-1 | . | .
CAWSVGTGTEEQYF | TGTGCCTGGAGTGTGGGGACAGGGACGGAAGAGCAGTACTTC | TRBJ2-7 | TRBV30 | . | TRBD1
CASSQGGGEADTQYF | TGTGCCAGCAGCCAAGGTGGCGGGGAAGCAGATACGCAGTATTTT | TRBJ2-3 | TRBV4-2 | many | .
CASSPSAGYSYEQYF | TGCGCCAGCAGCCCCTCAGCGGGGTACTCCTACGAGCAGTACTTC | TRBJ2-7 | TRBV5-1 | . | TRBD2
CAISPRGDNEKLFF | TGTGCCATCAGCCCCAGGGGGGATAATGAAAAACTGTTTTTT | TRBJ1-4 | TRBV10-3 | . | TRBD1
CASSLQHSDSNYGYTF | TGTGCCAGCAGCCTCCAACATTCGGACTCTAACTATGGCTACACCTTC | TRBJ1-2 | TRBV7-3 | . | .
CASSPLAGGPSYNEQFF | TGTGCCAGCAGCCCACTAGCGGGGGGCCCCTCCTACAATGAGCAGTTCTTC | TRBJ2-1 | TRBV7-9 | . | TRBD2
CSASPLREEDQPQHF | TGCAGTGCTAGTCCTCTCAGGGAGGAGGATCAGCCCCAGCATTTT | TRBJ1-5 | TRBV20-1 | few | .
CASSYSNDRGEQYF | TGTGCCAGCAGTTACTCGAACGACAGGGGGGAGCAGTACTTC | TRBJ2-7 | TRBV6-5 | . | TRBD1
CASSAQGSTGELFF | TGTGCCAGCAGTGCACAGGGGTCCACCGGGGAGCTGTTTTTT | TRBJ2-2 | TRBV6-2/TRBV6-3 | . | TRBD1
CAISVAGQMETQYF | TGTGCCATCAGTGTGGCGGGGCAAATGGAGACCCAGTACTTC | TRBJ2-5 | TRBV10-3 | . | .
CASRLISGANVLTF | TGTGCCAGCAGACTCATCTCTGGGGCCAACGTCCTGACTTTC | TRBJ2-6 | TRBV27 | . | .
CASSGQGARGYTF | TGTGCCAGCTCAGGACAGGGGGCGAGAGGCTACACCTTC | TRBJ1-2 | TRBV18 | . | TRBD1